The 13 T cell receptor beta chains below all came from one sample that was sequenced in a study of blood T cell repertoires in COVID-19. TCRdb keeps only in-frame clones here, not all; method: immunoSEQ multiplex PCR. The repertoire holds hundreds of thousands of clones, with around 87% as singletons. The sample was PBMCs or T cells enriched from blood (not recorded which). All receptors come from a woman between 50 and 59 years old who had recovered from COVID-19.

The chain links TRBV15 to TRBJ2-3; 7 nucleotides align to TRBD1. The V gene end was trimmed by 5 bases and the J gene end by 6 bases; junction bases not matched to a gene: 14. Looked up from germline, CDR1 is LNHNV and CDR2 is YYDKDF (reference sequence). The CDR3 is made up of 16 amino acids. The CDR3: CATSSNIDRVVDTQYF. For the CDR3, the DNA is TGTGCCACCAGCTCCAACATAGACAGGGTTGTCGATACGCAGTATTTT.

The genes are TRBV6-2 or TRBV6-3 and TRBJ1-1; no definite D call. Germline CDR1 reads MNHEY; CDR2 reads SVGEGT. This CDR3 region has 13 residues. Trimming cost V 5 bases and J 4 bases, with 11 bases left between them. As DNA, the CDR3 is TGTGCCAGCAGTCAACGGGGTGCCACTGAAGCTTTCTTT. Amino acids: CASSQRGATEAFF.

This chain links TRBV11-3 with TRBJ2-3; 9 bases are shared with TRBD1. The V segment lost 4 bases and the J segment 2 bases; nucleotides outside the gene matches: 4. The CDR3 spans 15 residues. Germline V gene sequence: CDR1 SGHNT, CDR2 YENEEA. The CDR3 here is CASSSGQGTTDTQYF. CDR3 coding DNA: TGTGCCAGCAGCTCCGGACAGGGGACCACAGATACGCAGTATTTT.

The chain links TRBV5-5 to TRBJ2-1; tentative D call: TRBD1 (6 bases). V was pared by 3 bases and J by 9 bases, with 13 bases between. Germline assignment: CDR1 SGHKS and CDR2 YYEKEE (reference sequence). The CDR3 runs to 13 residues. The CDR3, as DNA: TGTGCCAGCAGCTCCGGGACATGGGGTGAGCAGTTCTTC. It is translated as CASSSGTWGEQFF. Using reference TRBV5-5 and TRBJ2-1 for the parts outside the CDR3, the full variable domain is DAGVTQSPTHLIKTRGQQVTLRCSPISGHKSVSWYQQVLGQGPQFIFQYYEKEERGRGNFPDRFSARQFPNYSSELNVNALLLGDSALYLCASSSGTWGEQFFGPGTRLTVL.

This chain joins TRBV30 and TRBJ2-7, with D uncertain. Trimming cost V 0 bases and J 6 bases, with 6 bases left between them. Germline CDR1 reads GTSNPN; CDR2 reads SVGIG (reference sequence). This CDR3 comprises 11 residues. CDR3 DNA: TGTGCCTGGAGTGTCGAGAGCGAGCAGTACTTC. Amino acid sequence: CAWSVESEQYF.

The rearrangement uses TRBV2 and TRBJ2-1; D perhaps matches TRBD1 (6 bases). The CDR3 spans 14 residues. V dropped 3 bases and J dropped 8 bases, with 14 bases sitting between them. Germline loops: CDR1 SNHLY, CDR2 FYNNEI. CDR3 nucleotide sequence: TGTGCCAGCAGTGACCCTAACAGGGTCGATGAGCAGTTCTTC. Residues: CASSDPNRVDEQFF.

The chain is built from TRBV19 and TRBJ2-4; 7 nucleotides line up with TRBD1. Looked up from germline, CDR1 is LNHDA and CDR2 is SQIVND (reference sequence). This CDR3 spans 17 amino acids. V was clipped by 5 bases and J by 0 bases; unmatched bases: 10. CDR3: CASSVSTGTLAKNIQYF. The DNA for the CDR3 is TGTGCCAGTAGTGTCTCGACAGGGACGCTAGCCAAAAACATTCAGTACTTC.

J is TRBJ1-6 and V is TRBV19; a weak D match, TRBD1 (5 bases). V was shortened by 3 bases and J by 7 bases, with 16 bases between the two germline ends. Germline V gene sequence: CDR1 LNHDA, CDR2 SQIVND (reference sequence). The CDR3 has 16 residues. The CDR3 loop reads CASSIFRGAVNSPLHF. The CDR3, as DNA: TGTGCCAGTAGTATCTTCCGTGGGGCCGTGAATTCACCCCTCCACTTT.

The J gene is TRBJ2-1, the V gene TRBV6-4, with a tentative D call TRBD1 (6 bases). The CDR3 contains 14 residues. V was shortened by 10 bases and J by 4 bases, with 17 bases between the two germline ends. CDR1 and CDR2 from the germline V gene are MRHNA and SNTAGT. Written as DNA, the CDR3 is TGTGCCACTGCACGGGAAGGGGGATACAATGAGCAGTTCTTC. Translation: CATAREGGYNEQFF.

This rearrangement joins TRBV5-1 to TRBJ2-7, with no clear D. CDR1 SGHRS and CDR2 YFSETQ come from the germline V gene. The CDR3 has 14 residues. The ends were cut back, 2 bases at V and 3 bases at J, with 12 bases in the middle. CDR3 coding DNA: TGCGCCAGCAGCTTTAATCCAGATAACTACGAGCAGTACTTC. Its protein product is CASSFNPDNYEQYF.

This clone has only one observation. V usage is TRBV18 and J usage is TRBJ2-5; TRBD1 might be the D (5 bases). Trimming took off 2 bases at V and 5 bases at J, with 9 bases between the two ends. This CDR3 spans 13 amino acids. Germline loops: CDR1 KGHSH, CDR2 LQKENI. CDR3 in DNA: TGTGCCAGCTCACCAGGGGCAGGGGAGACCCAGTACTTC. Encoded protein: CASSPGAGETQYF.

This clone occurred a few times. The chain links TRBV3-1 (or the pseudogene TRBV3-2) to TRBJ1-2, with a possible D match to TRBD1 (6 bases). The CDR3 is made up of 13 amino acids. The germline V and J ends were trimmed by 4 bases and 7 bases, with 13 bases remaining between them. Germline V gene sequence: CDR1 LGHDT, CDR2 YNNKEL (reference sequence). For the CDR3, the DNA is TGTGCCAGCAGCCTAGCACAGGGAAGTGGCTACACCTTC. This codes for CASSLAQGSGYTF.

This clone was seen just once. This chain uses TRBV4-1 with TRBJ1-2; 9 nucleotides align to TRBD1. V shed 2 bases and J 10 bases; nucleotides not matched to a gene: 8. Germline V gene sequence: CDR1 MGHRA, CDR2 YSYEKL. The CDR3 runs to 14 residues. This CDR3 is CASSQTGTGWDYTF. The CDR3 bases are TGCGCCAGCAGCCAAACCGGGACAGGGTGGGACTACACCTTC.